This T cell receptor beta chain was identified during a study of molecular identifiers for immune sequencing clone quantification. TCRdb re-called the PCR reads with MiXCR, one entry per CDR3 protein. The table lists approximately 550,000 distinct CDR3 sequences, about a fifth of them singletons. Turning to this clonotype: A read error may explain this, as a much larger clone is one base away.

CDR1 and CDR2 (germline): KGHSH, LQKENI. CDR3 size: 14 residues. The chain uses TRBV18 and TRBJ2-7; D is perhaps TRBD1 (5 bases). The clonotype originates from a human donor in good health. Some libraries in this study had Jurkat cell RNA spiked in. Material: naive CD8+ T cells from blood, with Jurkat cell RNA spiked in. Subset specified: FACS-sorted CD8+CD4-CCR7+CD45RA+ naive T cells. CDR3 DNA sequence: TGTGCCAGCTCCTCACCCGACAGCTCCTACGAGCGGTACTTC. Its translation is CASSSPDSSYERYF.